One T cell receptor (beta chain) is described in this entry. Clones were sequenced by immunoSEQ multiplex PCR, and TCRdb holds only the in-frame ones, with some missing. The sample holds about 64,000 clones, around 84% seen once. These data are taken from a study of OX40 agonist ivuxolimab in advanced cancers. Sample: CD4+ or CD8+ T cells sorted from blood, taken in a trial of the OX40 agonist ivuxolimab. The source of this sequence is an adult with an advanced solid tumor such as melanoma, head and neck, liver or kidney cancer.

The CDR3 protein is CASSLESSYNEQFF. The CDR3, as DNA: TGTGCCAGCAGTTTGGAGAGCTCCTACAATGAGCAGTTCTTC. The rearrangement links TRBV28 to TRBJ2-1; D gene uncertain. The CDR3 consists of 14 residues. CDR1 is MDHEN, CDR2 SYDVKM, per germline. The V end lost 3 bases, the J end lost 0 bases, and 6 bases lay between the germline ends.